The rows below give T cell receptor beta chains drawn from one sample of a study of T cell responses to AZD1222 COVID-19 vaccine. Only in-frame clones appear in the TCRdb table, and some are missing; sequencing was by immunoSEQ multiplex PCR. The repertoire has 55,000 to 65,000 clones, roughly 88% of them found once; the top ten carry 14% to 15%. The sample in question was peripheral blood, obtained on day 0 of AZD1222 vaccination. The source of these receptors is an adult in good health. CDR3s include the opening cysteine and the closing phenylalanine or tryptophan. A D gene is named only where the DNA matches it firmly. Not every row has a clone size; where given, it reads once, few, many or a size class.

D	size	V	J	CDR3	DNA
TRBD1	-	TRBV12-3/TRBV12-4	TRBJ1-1	CASSRQGDTEAFF	TGTGCCAGCAGCCGACAGGGGGACACTGAAGCTTTCTTT
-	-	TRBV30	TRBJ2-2	CAWGRVAAGELFF	TGTGCCTGGGGTAGGGTTGCAGCCGGGGAGCTGTTTTTT
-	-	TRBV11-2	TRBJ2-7	CASSQNRGGLAFGEQYF	TGTGCCAGCAGTCAAAATAGGGGGGGGCTAGCATTCGGCGAGCAGTACTTC
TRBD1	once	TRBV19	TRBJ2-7	CASSDRQGRYEQYF	TGTGCCAGTAGTGACCGACAGGGTCGCTACGAGCAGTACTTC
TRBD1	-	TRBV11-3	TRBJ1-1	CASSSGGGTEAFF	TGTGCCAGCAGCTCAGGGGGAGGCACTGAAGCTTTCTTT
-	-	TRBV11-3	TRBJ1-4	CASSPRDTLSEKLFF	TGTGCCAGCAGCCCTAGGGACACCCTGAGTGAAAAACTGTTTTTT
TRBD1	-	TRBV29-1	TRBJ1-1	CSAGTGTLGDTEAFF	TGCAGCGCCGGGACAGGGACTTTGGGGGACACTGAAGCTTTCTTT
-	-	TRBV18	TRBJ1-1	CASSLDQGSAFF	TGTGCCAGCTCACTGGACCAGGGGTCAGCTTTCTTT
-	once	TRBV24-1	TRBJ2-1	CATTAGAAGNNEQFF	TGTGCCACCACCGCGGGGGCTGCTGGAAACAATGAGCAGTTCTTC
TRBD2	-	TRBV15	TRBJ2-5	CATSRDLGEGETQYF	TGTGCCACCAGCAGGGATCTGGGGGAGGGAGAGACCCAGTACTTC
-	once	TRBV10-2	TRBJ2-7	CASSESSQRNSYEQYF	TGCGCCAGCAGTGAGTCTAGTCAGCGGAACTCCTACGAGCAGTACTTC
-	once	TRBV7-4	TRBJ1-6	CASSLVEQGHSPLHF	TGTGCCAGCAGTCTGGTGGAGCAGGGGCACTCACCCCTCCACTTT
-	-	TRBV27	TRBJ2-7	CASSRRQGGYEQYF	TGTGCCAGCAGTCGTCGACAGGGAGGCTACGAGCAGTACTTC
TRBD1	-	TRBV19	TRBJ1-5	CASSTQGNQPQHF	TGTGCCAGTAGTACACAGGGGAATCAGCCCCAGCATTTT
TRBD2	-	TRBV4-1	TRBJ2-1	CASSQDRGSGSGDNEQFF	TGCGCCAGCAGCCAAGATCGGGGTAGCGGGAGTGGGGACAATGAGCAGTTCTTC
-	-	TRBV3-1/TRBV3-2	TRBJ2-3	CASSQDRHSAQYF	TGTGCCAGCAGCCAAGATCGGCACTCGGCGCAGTATTTT
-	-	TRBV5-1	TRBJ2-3	CASSLRQSTDTQYF	TGCGCCAGCAGCCTAAGACAGAGCACAGATACGCAGTATTTT
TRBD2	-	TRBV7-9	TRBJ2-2	CASSGLAANTGELFF	TGTGCCAGCAGCGGACTAGCGGCGAACACCGGGGAGCTGTTTTTT
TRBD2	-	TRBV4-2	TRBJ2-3	CASSQDPRGERLDTQYF	TGTGCCAGCAGCCAAGATCCGCGGGGGGAAAGGTTAGATACGCAGTATTTT
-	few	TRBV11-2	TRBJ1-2	CASLTGSGGYTF	TGTGCCAGCCTCACAGGGTCCGGTGGCTACACCTTC
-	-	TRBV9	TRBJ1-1	CASSSGTTEAFF	TGTGCCAGCAGCTCGGGGACCACTGAAGCTTTCTTT
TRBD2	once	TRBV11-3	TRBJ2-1	CASSLVAGAYNEQFF	TGTGCCAGCAGCTTAGTAGCGGGAGCCTACAATGAGCAGTTCTTC
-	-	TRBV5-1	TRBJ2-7	CASRRLERNYEQYF	TGCGCCAGCAGGAGGCTAGAGAGAAACTACGAGCAGTACTTC
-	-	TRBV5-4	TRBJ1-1	CASRPRPDGMNTEAFF	TGTGCCAGCAGACCCCGGCCGGACGGCATGAACACTGAAGCTTTCTTT
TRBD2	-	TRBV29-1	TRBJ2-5	CSVDREGRETQYF	TGCAGCGTTGACCGGGAGGGCCGGGAGACCCAGTACTTC
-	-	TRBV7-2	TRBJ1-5	CASSLAHGVYQPQHF	TGTGCCAGCAGCTTAGCGCATGGGGTTTATCAGCCCCAGCATTTT
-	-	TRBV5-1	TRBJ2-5	CASSGGGQETQYF	TGCGCCAGCAGCGGAGGTGGACAAGAGACCCAGTACTTC
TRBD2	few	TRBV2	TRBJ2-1	CASSLLAGVNEQFF	TGTGCCAGCAGCCTACTAGCGGGAGTCAATGAGCAGTTCTTC
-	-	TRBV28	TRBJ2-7	CASSLWGAYEQYF	TGTGCCAGCAGTTTGTGGGGGGCCTACGAGCAGTACTTC
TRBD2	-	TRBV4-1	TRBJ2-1	CASSQEVASGRVDEQFF	TGCGCCAGCAGCCAAGAGGTAGCTAGCGGGAGAGTCGATGAGCAGTTCTTC
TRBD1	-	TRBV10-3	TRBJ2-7	CAIRPQGTLSYEQYF	TGTGCCATCAGACCACAGGGGACCCTTTCCTACGAGCAGTACTTC
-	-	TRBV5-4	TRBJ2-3	CASQVAGTDTQYF	TGTGCCAGCCAGGTAGCGGGCACAGATACGCAGTATTTT
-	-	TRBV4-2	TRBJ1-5	CASSQDWGADQPQHF	TGTGCCAGCAGCCAAGATTGGGGGGCAGATCAGCCCCAGCATTTT
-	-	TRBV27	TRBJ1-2	CASRTDRNYGYTF	TGTGCCAGCAGGACCGACAGAAACTATGGCTACACCTTC
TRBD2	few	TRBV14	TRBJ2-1	CASSPVAGGPANEQFF	TGTGCCAGCAGCCCGGTAGCGGGAGGGCCGGCGAATGAGCAGTTCTTC
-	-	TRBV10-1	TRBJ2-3	CASSVAGWAADTQYF	TGCGCCAGCAGTGTGGCAGGGTGGGCTGCAGATACGCAGTATTTT
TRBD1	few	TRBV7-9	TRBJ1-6	CASSLGTGFYNSPLHF	TGTGCCAGCAGCTTGGGGACAGGGTTCTATAATTCACCCCTCCACTTT
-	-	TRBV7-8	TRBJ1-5	CASSFNGGDQPQHF	TGTGCCAGCAGCTTCAACGGGGGGGATCAGCCCCAGCATTTT
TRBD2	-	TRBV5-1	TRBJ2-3	CASRLAGNTDTQYF	TGCGCCAGCCGACTAGCGGGTAACACAGATACGCAGTATTTT
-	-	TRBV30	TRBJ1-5	CAWSSMGSNQPQHF	TGTGCCTGGAGTTCCATGGGGAGCAATCAGCCCCAGCATTTT
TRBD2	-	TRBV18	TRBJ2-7	CASSQEPGLAAYEQYF	TGTGCCAGCTCACAGGAGCCGGGACTAGCGGCCTACGAGCAGTACTTC
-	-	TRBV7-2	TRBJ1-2	CASSLGAGPSYGYTF	TGTGCCAGCAGCTTAGGTGCAGGCCCCTCCTATGGCTACACCTTC
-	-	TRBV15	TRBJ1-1	CATSRRVGTEAFF	TGTGCCACCAGCAGACGTGTGGGCACTGAAGCTTTCTTT
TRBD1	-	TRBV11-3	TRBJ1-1	CASSLDRTGGYTEAFF	TGTGCCAGCAGCTTAGACCGGACAGGGGGCTACACTGAAGCTTTCTTT
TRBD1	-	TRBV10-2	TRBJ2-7	CASSETDRAEQYF	TGCGCCAGCAGTGAGACGGACAGGGCCGAGCAGTACTTC
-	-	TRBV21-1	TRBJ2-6	CASRKIQTTGEANFCANVLTF	-
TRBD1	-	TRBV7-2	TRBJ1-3	CASSLQGGTGNTIYF	TGTGCCAGCAGCTTACAGGGGGGGACTGGAAACACCATATATTTT
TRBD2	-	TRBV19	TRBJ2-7	CASSIASGRYEQYF	TGTGCCAGTAGTATTGCTAGCGGGCGTTACGAGCAGTACTTC
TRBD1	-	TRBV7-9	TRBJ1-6	CASSYQGTGNSPLHF	TGTGCCAGCAGCTACCAGGGGACAGGGAATTCACCCCTCCACTTT
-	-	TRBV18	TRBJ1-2	CASSPSGDDGYTF	TGTGCCAGCTCACCATCCGGGGACGATGGCTACACCTTC
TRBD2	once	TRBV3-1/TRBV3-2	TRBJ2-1	CASSQGLAGGNEQFF	TGTGCCAGCAGCCAAGGACTAGCGGGAGGGAATGAGCAGTTCTTC
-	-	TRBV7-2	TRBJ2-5	CASNLKAGETQYF	TGTGCCAGCAACCTAAAGGCGGGTGAGACCCAGTACTTC
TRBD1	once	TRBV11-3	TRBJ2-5	CASSTGQRPSYQETQYF	TGTGCCAGCAGCACGGGACAGAGGCCCTCGTACCAAGAGACCCAGTACTTC
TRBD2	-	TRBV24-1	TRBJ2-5	CATSVGTSIETQYF	TGTGCCACCAGTGTCGGGACTAGCATCGAGACCCAGTACTTC
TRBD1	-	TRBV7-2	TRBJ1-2	CASSLGVGGDYGYTF	TGTGCCAGCAGCTTAGGAGTAGGGGGCGACTATGGCTACACCTTC
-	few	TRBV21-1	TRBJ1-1	CASSKGTGGSMRGTEAFF	TGTGCCAGCAGCAAAGGGACCGGGGGATCGATGAGGGGCACTGAAGCTTTCTTT
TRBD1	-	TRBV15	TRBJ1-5	CATSRDRGDQPQHF	TGTGCCACCAGCAGGGACAGGGGGGATCAGCCCCAGCATTTT